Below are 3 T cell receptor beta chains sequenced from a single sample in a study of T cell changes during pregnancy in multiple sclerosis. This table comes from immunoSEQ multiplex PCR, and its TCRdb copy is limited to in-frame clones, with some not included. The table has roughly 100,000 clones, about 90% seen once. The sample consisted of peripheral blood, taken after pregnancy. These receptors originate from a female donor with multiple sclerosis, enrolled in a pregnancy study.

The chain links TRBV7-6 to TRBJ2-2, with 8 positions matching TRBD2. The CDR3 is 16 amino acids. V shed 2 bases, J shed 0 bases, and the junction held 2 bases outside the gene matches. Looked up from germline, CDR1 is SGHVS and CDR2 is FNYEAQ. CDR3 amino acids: CASSLTGGTNTGELFF. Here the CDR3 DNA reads TGTGCCAGCAGCTTAACGGGAGGGACGAACACCGGGGAGCTGTTTTTT.

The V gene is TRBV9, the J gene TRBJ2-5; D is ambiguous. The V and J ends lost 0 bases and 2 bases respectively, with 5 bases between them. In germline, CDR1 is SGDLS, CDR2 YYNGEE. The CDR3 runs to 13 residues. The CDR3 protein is CASSVGIQETQYF. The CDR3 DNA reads TGTGCCAGCAGCGTAGGTATTCAAGAGACCCAGTACTTC.

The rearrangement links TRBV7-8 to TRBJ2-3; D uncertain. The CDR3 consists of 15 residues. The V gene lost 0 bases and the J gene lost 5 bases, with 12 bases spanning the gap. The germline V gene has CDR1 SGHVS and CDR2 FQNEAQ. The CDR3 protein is CASSLAVAAEDTQYF. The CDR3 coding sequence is TGTGCCAGCAGCTTAGCGGTCGCGGCAGAAGATACGCAGTATTTT.